These 24 T cell receptor beta chains were sequenced from one sample in a study of shared clonotypes between healthy human individuals. Libraries were prepared by immunoSEQ multiplex PCR; TCRdb keeps only in-frame clonotypes and omits some of them. This sample yields approximately 2,000,000 clones, of which approximately 90% are seen a single time; 0.3% to 0.4% belongs to the top ten. The source material was naive CD4+ T cells from PBMCs. As for subset: CD45RA+ positively selected. The receptors originated from a man in his late teens or twenties in good health. Some clones in this sample may be carry-over from other donors' samples.

The rearrangement uses TRBV28 and TRBJ2-7; TRBD2 is a possible D gene (5 bases). From germline, CDR1 is MDHEN and CDR2 SYDVKM. This CDR3 has 15 residues. V gave up 7 bases and J gave up 2 bases, with 18 bases separating them. The CDR3 spells CASTSAGRGPYEQYF. CDR3 DNA sequence: TGTGCCAGCACCTCAGCCGGACGAGGGCCCTACGAGCAGTACTTC.

This chain connects TRBV25-1 to TRBJ2-2, with 11 positions matching TRBD2. Germline V gives CDR1 MGHDK, CDR2 SYGVNS. V was clipped by 0 bases and J by 3 bases; unmatched bases: 6. The CDR3 totals 18 residues. The CDR3 protein is CASSEYMGTSGHTGELFF. CDR3 in DNA: TGTGCCAGCAGTGAATATATGGGGACTAGCGGACACACCGGGGAGCTGTTTTTT.

The gene calls are TRBV11-2 and TRBJ2-1; a possible D gene is TRBD2 (5 bases). This CDR3 has 16 amino acids. V was shortened by 4 bases and J by 3 bases, with 16 bases between the two germline ends. Germline-derived CDR1 and CDR2 are SGHAT and FQNNGV. The CDR3 coding sequence is TGTGCCAGCAGCTCCATGAGCGGCAACTACTACAATGAGCAGTTCTTC. The encoded protein is CASSSMSGNYYNEQFF.

The rearrangement links TRBV7-2 to TRBJ2-2, with 9 nucleotides matching TRBD1. The ends lost 5 bases at V and 5 bases at J; junction bases unmatched: 6. Germline V gives CDR1 SGHTA, CDR2 FQGNSA. The CDR3 consists of 15 residues. The CDR3 region has the DNA TGTGCCAGCAGCCGGACAGACAGGGGGACCGGGGAGCTGTTTTTT. It specifies CASSRTDRGTGELFF. Filled out from reference TRBV7-2 and TRBJ2-2, the complete variable domain reads GAGVSQSPSNKVTEKGKDVELRCDPISGHTALYWYRQSLGQGLEFLIYFQGNSAPDKSGLPSDRFSAERTGGSVSTLTIQRTQQEDSAVYLCASSRTDRGTGELFFGEGSRLTVL.

For the CDR3, the DNA is TGTGCCAGCAGCCCAGGGACTGCTTCCTACAATGAGCAGTTCTTC. This encodes CASSPGTASYNEQFF. The J gene is TRBJ2-1, the V gene TRBV5-4; D is possibly TRBD2 (6 bases). The CDR3 has 15 amino acids. The V end was cut by 4 bases, the J end by 1 base, with 12 bases between. CDR1 and CDR2 from the germline V gene are SGHNT and YYREEE (reference sequence).

The CDR3, as DNA: TGTGCCAGCAGCTACGCGGGACAGGGATTTGGAAACACCATATATTTT. Translated: CASSYAGQGFGNTIYF. This sequence joins TRBV5-4 and TRBJ1-3; 9 bases map to TRBD1. CDR3 length equals 16 residues. Germline V gives CDR1 SGHNT, CDR2 YYREEE (reference sequence). Trimming cost V 3 bases and J 3 bases; bases outside gene matches: 7.

CDR3 sequence reads: CASRPPAPTGYWTGELFF. The CDR3 nucleotides read TGTGCCAGCAGACCCCCCGCCCCGACAGGGTATTGGACCGGGGAGCTGTTTTTT. This chain uses TRBV27 with TRBJ2-2, with 7 nucleotides matching TRBD1. The germline gives CDR1 MNHEY, CDR2 SMNVEV (reference sequence). V lost 6 bases and J lost 5; bases outside the gene matches: 18. The CDR3 spans 18 residues.

The chain employs TRBV6-6 and TRBJ2-3; D gene unclear. V lost 5 bases and J 7 bases, leaving 13 bases between the germline ends. Germline V gives CDR1 MNHNY, CDR2 SVGAGI (reference sequence). This CDR3 has 13 residues. DNA for the CDR3: TGTGCCAGCAGTCGGACCACCCAAAATACGCAGTATTTT. Protein product: CASSRTTQNTQYF.

V gene TRBV4-2 combines with J gene TRBJ2-1; weak D call: TRBD1 (5 bases). V was shortened by 1 base and J by 3 bases, with 19 bases between the two germline ends. CDR1 is LGHNA, CDR2 YNFKEQ, per germline. The CDR3 extends over 18 amino acids. The CDR3 region has the DNA TGTGCCAGCAGCCAAGCCATTGGGGTAACAGGCGGCTACAATGAGCAGTTCTTC. Translated, it gives CASSQAIGVTGGYNEQFF.

This sequence joins TRBV5-4 and TRBJ2-7; D is possibly TRBD2 (5 bases). Germline lookup yields CDR1 SGHNT and CDR2 YYREEE (reference sequence). Trimming took off 4 bases at V and 0 bases at J, with 14 bases between the two ends. The CDR3 covers 15 residues. The DNA of the CDR3 is TGTGCCAGCAGCGGATCGGGCGGGCACTCCTACGAGCAGTACTTC. Its translation: CASSGSGGHSYEQYF.

The chain employs TRBV7-8 and TRBJ1-4; no firm D call. The V gene lost 1 base and the J gene lost 0 bases, with 9 bases spanning the gap. The length of the CDR3 is 16 residues. CDR1 is SGHVS and CDR2 is FQNEAQ in the germline V gene. CDR3 bases: TGTGCCAGCAGCTTAGTCAGGATATCAACTAATGAAAAACTGTTTTTT. This encodes CASSLVRISTNEKLFF. Looking up the rest from reference TRBV7-8 and TRBJ1-4 gives the full variable domain: GAGVSQSPRYKVAKRGQDVALRCDPISGHVSLFWYQQALGQGPEFLTYFQNEAQLDKSGLPSDRFFAERPEGSVSTLKIQRTQQEDSAVYLCASSLVRISTNEKLFFGSGTQLSVL.

The J gene is TRBJ1-5, the V gene TRBV6-1, with D uncertain. The CDR3 sequence is 13 residues long. V gave up 0 bases and J gave up 6 bases, with 6 bases separating them. Germline V gene data show CDR1 as MNHNS and CDR2 as SASEGT. CDR3 in DNA: TGTGCCAGCAGTGAAGCGGCGTTTCAGCCCCAGCATTTT. It translates to CASSEAAFQPQHF.

The CDR3 sequence: CASSIDRTGGRLAKNIQYF. CDR3 DNA sequence: TGTGCCAGTAGTATAGATCGGACAGGGGGCCGGTTAGCCAAAAACATTCAGTACTTC. The V and J genes are TRBV19 and TRBJ2-4; 11 bases map to TRBD1. The CDR3 consists of 19 residues. Trimming cost V 0 bases and J 0 bases; bases outside gene matches: 7. Per the germline V gene, CDR1 is LNHDA and CDR2 is SQIVND (reference sequence).

This rearrangement joins TRBV2 to TRBJ2-5; no clear D gene. CDR3 length: 12 amino acids. CDR1 and CDR2 (germline): SNHLY, FYNNEI. V was trimmed by 4 bases and J by 4 bases, leaving 7 bases between them. The CDR3 reads CASSAISETQYF. CDR3 DNA: TGTGCCAGCAGTGCCATCTCAGAGACCCAGTACTTC.

The rearrangement uses TRBV19 and TRBJ1-2, with TRBD1 as a possible D gene (5 bases). Trimming removed 5 bases at V and 2 bases at J, with 12 bases between. The CDR3 runs to 14 residues. Germline assignment: CDR1 LNHDA and CDR2 SQIVND (reference sequence). The CDR3 protein is CASSFPRENYGYTF. The CDR3, as DNA: TGTGCCAGTAGTTTCCCCAGGGAGAACTATGGCTACACCTTC.

The J gene is TRBJ1-4, the V gene TRBV6-5; D not resolved. The germline V gene encodes CDR1 MNHEY and CDR2 SVGAGI. The V end lost 5 bases, the J end lost 3 bases, and 13 bases lay between the germline ends. This CDR3 spans 15 amino acids. In nucleotides, the CDR3 is TGTGCCAGCAGTCCAGAGGTAGTGGCTAATGAAAAACTGTTTTTT. As protein: CASSPEVVANEKLFF.

The chain is built from TRBV5-4 and TRBJ2-5; D remains ambiguous. The CDR3 spans 14 residues. V lost 5 bases, J lost 0 bases, and 11 bases lay in between. In germline, CDR1 is SGHNT, CDR2 YYREEE (reference sequence). In DNA form, the CDR3 reads TGTGCCAGCAGACCCACTACAGACCAAGAGACCCAGTACTTC. Amino acid sequence: CASRPTTDQETQYF.

The V and J genes are TRBV7-9 and TRBJ1-5, with D perhaps TRBD1 (6 bases). From germline, CDR1 is SEHNR and CDR2 FQNEAQ (reference sequence). There are 14 residues in the CDR3. Trimming stripped 5 bases from V and 6 bases from J, with 14 bases between. DNA of the CDR3: TGTGCCAGCAGCCGAGGGGAGGGGGGTCAGCCCCAGCATTTT. Protein product: CASSRGEGGQPQHF.

This chain uses TRBV7-7 with TRBJ2-3; weak D call: TRBD1 (5 bases). The CDR3 contains 14 residues. CDR1 is SSHAT, CDR2 FNYEAQ, per germline (reference sequence). Trimming removed 5 bases from V and 9 bases from J, with 18 bases in between. The CDR3 sequence: CASSRARVGSTQYF. Written as DNA, the CDR3 is TGTGCCAGCAGCCGAGCCAGGGTGGGGTCAACGCAGTATTTT.

The V gene is TRBV5-4, the J gene TRBJ1-1; a weak D match, TRBD1 (5 bases). The CDR3 runs 14 residues. V was clipped by 5 bases and J by 2 bases, with 13 bases between them. Germline V lookup: CDR1 SGHNT, CDR2 YYREEE (reference sequence). CDR3 coding DNA: TGTGCCAGCAGTTTCAGGGCGCTCAACACTGAAGCTTTCTTT. Amino acid sequence: CASSFRALNTEAFF.

V usage is TRBV7-3 and J usage is TRBJ1-3; D remains unclear. In germline, CDR1 is SGHTA, CDR2 FQGTGA. Trimming left V 5 bases short and J 2 bases short, with 7 bases between. The CDR3 extends over 13 amino acids. Here the CDR3 DNA reads TGTGCCAGCAGCCAGAACGCTGGAAACACCATATATTTT. Protein product: CASSQNAGNTIYF.

This chain joins TRBV7-9 and TRBJ2-5, with D unclear. V was shortened by 1 base and J by 5 bases, with 8 bases between the two germline ends. The CDR3 spans 13 residues. Looked up from germline, CDR1 is SEHNR and CDR2 is FQNEAQ (reference sequence). The CDR3 DNA reads TGTGCCAGCAGCTTAGATGGACGGGAGACCCAGTACTTC. This gives the protein CASSLDGRETQYF.

The rearrangement joins TRBV29-1 to TRBJ1-3; D may be TRBD1 (5 bases). V lost 5 bases to trimming and J lost 3 bases, with 14 bases between them. The V gene's germline CDR1 is SQVTM and CDR2 ANQGSEA. The CDR3 has 14 amino acids. CDR3 in amino acids: CSVYEGRYGNTIYF. CDR3 nucleotides: TGCAGCGTTTACGAGGGGAGATATGGAAACACCATATATTTT.

This sequence joins TRBV11-2 and TRBJ1-4; 7 nucleotides agree with TRBD1. Germline-derived CDR1 and CDR2 are SGHAT and FQNNGV. This CDR3 spans 15 amino acids. V was clipped by 5 bases and J by 4 bases; unmatched bases: 7. CDR3 bases: TGTGCCAGCAGCCTAGGACAGGCCTATAATGAAAAACTGTTTTTT. Translating it yields CASSLGQAYNEKLFF.